This note documents a single T cell receptor (beta chain) sequence. The clone's antigen remains unknown. One base away there is no much larger clone; base qualities are not given. The data stem from a study of blood T cell repertoires in COVID-19 (dated by TCRdb to 2018 to 2021). Regarding the complete study: Collaborator samples came from the United States, Italy and Spain and covered acute and convalescent phases of COVID-19. The prospective study material was composed of cDNA or gDNA derived from T cells, B-cell-depleted T cells, or PBMCs. Subjects who had been exposed to COVID-19, were actively infected with it, or had recovered from it provided the deeply sampled blood TCRbeta repertoires that made up the dataset. The repertoires were released in a freely available public database intended as a resource for research on the immune response to SARS-CoV-2. Samples came from the ongoing ImmuneRACE study (first 160 participants) plus 1,254 subjects from 6 global collaborators. A de-identified subject ID, COVID-19 status, age in years and sex were almost always included in the sample metadata. Where available, HLA class I and class II types were obtained from metadata supplied by the sample provider rather than from assay-based typing.

Whole blood was collected in K2EDTA tubes by collaborating institutions according to the institutions' own protocols. Collaborator samples were shipped for TCRbeta analysis as frozen whole blood, isolated PBMCs, or DNA extracted from either sample type. TCRbeta CDR3 regions were amplified from genomic DNA by means of the immunoSEQ Assay, a bias-controlled multiplex PCR. Under the source paper's analysis protocol: The number of nucleated cells in each sample was estimated from the amplification of reference gene primers within the assay. To quantify the absolute abundance of each unique TCRbeta CDR3 rearrangement, sequence reads were collapsed and filtered. For each sample, productive Simpson clonality was calculated by taking the square root of Simpson's diversity index across productive rearrangements. The immuneACCESS repertoire file appears here via TCRdb, limited to in-frame rearrangements. These files lack a portion of the clones; in checked studies, under half of the deficit traces to unresolved V genes, and the cause of the others is not known. Clonal size and the V and J genes are those of that table, whereas D and trimming came from the DNA. Recorded for this sample are approximately 150,000 clones; about four fifths of them occurred a single time. Approximately 5% of the sample rests with the top ten.

There are 14 amino acids in the CDR3, from cysteine to phenylalanine inclusive. Of all the DNA, just the CDR3 is kept, 42 bases in frame from base 1. The trim is 9 bases for V and 4 bases for J, with a gap of 16 bases between the germline ends. The germline V gene encodes CDR1 LNHDA and CDR2 SQIVND (reference sequence). Study-wide conclusions, independent of this receptor: How much clinical and demographic metadata was included differed by source and by participant, and the metadata was provided uncurated.

The sequencing input was peripheral blood. This TCR was recovered from a human donor in a cohort sampled during active COVID-19. The sequence links TRBV19 to TRBJ2-1; the D gene is possibly TRBD1, with 6 bases matching. The DNA sequence is as follows: TGTGCCAGCTCGAGACGGACAGAATACAATGAGCAGTTCTTC. Its amino acids are CASSRRTEYNEQFF. The CDR3, completed at both ends by the reference TRBV19 and TRBJ2-1 genes, gives the full variable domain DGGITQSPKYLFRKEGQNVTLSCEQNLNHDAMYWYRQDPGQGLRLIYYSQIVNDFQKGDIAEGYSVSREKKESFPLTVTSAQKNPTAFYLCASSRRTEYNEQFFGPGTRLTVL.